Listed below are T cell receptor beta chains from one sample, sequenced in a study of cytomegalovirus exposure and HLA in healthy donors. TCRdb keeps only in-frame clones here, not all; method: immunoSEQ multiplex PCR. The sample consists of 76,000 or so clones, approximately 93% of them appearing once. Sequenced material: PBMCs. These receptors came from a woman aged 18-30 years in good health and CMV-seropositive. The CDR3 runs from the conserved cysteine through the conserved F or W.

J gene: TRBJ2-2
V gene: TRBV5-5
CDR3 protein: CASSWGTGGTGELFF

J gene: TRBJ2-1
V gene: TRBV15
CDR3 protein: CATSGRGGPKYNEQFF

J gene: TRBJ2-7
V gene: TRBV5-5
CDR3 protein: CASSWGQGGFYEQYF

J gene: TRBJ2-7
V gene: TRBV5-4
CDR3 protein: CASSLDRSGLYEQYF

J gene: TRBJ2-5
V gene: TRBV28
CDR3 protein: CASSSLRDLASWETQYF

J gene: TRBJ1-4
V gene: TRBV28
CDR3 protein: CASSFLSWRRPGREKLFF

J gene: TRBJ2-5
V gene: TRBV11-3
CDR3 protein: CASSLGTLETQYF

J gene: TRBJ2-5
V gene: TRBV7-7
CDR3 protein: CASSLAGVRETQYF

J gene: TRBJ2-3
V gene: TRBV7-3
CDR3 protein: CASSLRQRTDTQYF

J gene: TRBJ2-3
V gene: TRBV29-1
CDR3 protein: CSVAGGTDTDTQYF

J gene: TRBJ2-5
V gene: TRBV19
CDR3 protein: CASSMGGETQYF

J gene: TRBJ1-2
V gene: TRBV5-1
CDR3 protein: CASSLERGGYTF

J gene: TRBJ2-1
V gene: TRBV30
CDR3 protein: CAWTILAGIGEQFF

J gene: TRBJ1-2
V gene: TRBV28
CDR3 protein: CASSRPGAYGYTF

J gene: TRBJ1-2
V gene: TRBV5-6
CDR3 protein: CASSLGGSGIANYGYTF

J gene: NA
V gene: TRBV2
CDR3 protein: CASSEGGGRSGYEQYF

J gene: TRBJ1-1
V gene: TRBV11-3
CDR3 protein: CASSRRSGQGKGHTEAFF

J gene: TRBJ1-1
V gene: TRBV21-1
CDR3 protein: CASSKCGLYPEAFF

J gene: TRBJ2-1
V gene: TRBV7-9
CDR3 protein: CASSFLVAGGRVWNEQFF

J gene: TRBJ2-3
V gene: TRBV28
CDR3 protein: CASSLLGQPWLAGFPDTQYF

J gene: TRBJ2-4
V gene: TRBV6-6
CDR3 protein: CASSYYRTKNIQYF

J gene: TRBJ1-1
V gene: TRBV7-2
CDR3 protein: CASSQMGWMNTEAFF

J gene: TRBJ2-3
V gene: TRBV9
CDR3 protein: CASSKGLAGGADTQYF

J gene: TRBJ2-5
V gene: TRBV11-3
CDR3 protein: CASSSRLAGVGETQYF

J gene: TRBJ2-1
V gene: TRBV2
CDR3 protein: CASMGGSTYNEQFF

J gene: TRBJ1-4
V gene: TRBV29-1
CDR3 protein: CSVETDSSEKLFF

J gene: TRBJ2-5
V gene: TRBV7-9
CDR3 protein: CASSLNSDETQYF

J gene: TRBJ1-2
V gene: TRBV5-1
CDR3 protein: CASSSETGANYGYTF

J gene: TRBJ1-2
V gene: TRBV27
CDR3 protein: CASRLGPGYGYTF